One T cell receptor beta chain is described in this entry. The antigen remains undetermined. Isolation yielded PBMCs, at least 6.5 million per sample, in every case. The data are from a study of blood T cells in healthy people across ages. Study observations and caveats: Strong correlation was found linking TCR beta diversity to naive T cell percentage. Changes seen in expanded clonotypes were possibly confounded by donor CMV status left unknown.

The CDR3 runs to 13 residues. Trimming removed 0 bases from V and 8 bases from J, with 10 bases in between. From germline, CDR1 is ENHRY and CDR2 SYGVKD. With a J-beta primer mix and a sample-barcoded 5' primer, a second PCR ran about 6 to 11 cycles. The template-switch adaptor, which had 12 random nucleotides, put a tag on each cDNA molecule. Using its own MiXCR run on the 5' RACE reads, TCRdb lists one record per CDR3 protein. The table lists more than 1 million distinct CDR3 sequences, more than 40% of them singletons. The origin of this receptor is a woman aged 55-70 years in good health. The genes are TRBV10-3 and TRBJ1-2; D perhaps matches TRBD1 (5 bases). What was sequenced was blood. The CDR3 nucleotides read TGTGCCATCAGTGAGTCCGAGGGGATAGGCTACACCTTC. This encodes CAISESEGIGYTF.